These 2 T cell receptor beta chains originate from one sample sequenced in a study of blood T cell repertoires in COVID-19. Assay used: immunoSEQ multiplex PCR; TCRdb lists only in-frame clones, some missing. The profile shows some 50,000 clones, around 87% of them singletons. Sequencing was carried out using peripheral blood. These receptors all come from a man over 45 with acute or convalescent COVID-19.

This chain connects TRBV5-6 to TRBJ1-1, with a weak D call TRBD1 (6 bases). CDR1 is SGHDT, CDR2 YYEEEE, per germline. V shed 0 bases and J shed 1 base, with 7 bases lying between them. The CDR3 is 14 residues long. CDR3 sequence reads: CASSLGTENTEAFF. The CDR3 bases are TGTGCCAGCAGCTTGGGGACAGAGAACACTGAAGCTTTCTTT.

This chain uses TRBV18 with TRBJ2-7; 7 nucleotides align to TRBD1. Germline lookup yields CDR1 KGHSH and CDR2 LQKENI. CDR3 length equals 13 residues. The V gene end was trimmed by 3 bases and the J gene end by 7 bases; junction bases not matched to a gene: 6. Here the CDR3 reads CASSPVTGEEQYF. CDR3 nucleotide sequence: TGTGCCAGCTCACCGGTAACAGGGGAGGAGCAGTACTTC. Full variable domain (remainder filled in from reference TRBV18 and TRBJ2-7): NAGVMQNPRHLVRRRGQEARLRCSPMKGHSHVYWYRQLPEEGLKFMVYLQKENIIDESGMPKERFSAEFPKEGPSILRIQQVVRGDSAAYFCASSPVTGEEQYFGPGTRLTVT.